These T cell receptor beta chains were read from a single sample in a study of blood T cells in healthy people across ages. Each CDR3 protein gets one entry after TCRdb re-called the 5' RACE reads with MiXCR. The sample lists 800,000 to 950,000 distinct CDR3 sequences, about 48% occurring once. Sequenced sample: blood. The receptors shown here come from a man aged 25 to 40 in good health. Both conserved end residues are part of each CDR3. Fields, in order: D gene, J gene, clone size, V gene, CDR3 DNA, CDR3 protein. The D gene is left open where the match is weak. A row's size may be missing; if present it is once, few, many or a size class.

>-|TRBJ1-1|-|TRBV4-1
TGCGCCGGCAGCCCGGGAGGGGGTACTGAAGCTTTCTTT
CAGSPGGGTEAFF
>TRBD1|TRBJ1-4|-|TRBV3-1
TGTGCCAGCAGCCAAGGAACAGGGGGTGGAGAAAAACTGTTTTTT
CASSQGTGGGEKLFF
>-|TRBJ2-1|-|TRBV3-1
TGTGCCAGCAGCCAAACGGGCGGGGCTTTTGAGCAGTTCTTC
CASSQTGGAFEQFF
>TRBD1|TRBJ1-2|-|TRBV28
TGTGCCAGCAGTCCCGGGACAGGGTATCGCTACACCTTC
CASSPGTGYRYTF
>-|TRBJ2-1|many|TRBV20-1
TGCAGTGCTAGAGTCTCGACTACCAGATACAATGAGCAGTTCTTC
CSARVSTTRYNEQFF
>-|TRBJ2-7|few|TRBV29-1
TGCAGCGTTGAATCCGGGGGGCCTGCGGAGCAGTACTTC
CSVESGGPAEQYF
>-|TRBJ2-7|-|TRBV7-3
TGTGCCAGCAGCTCCGGACAGTCGATCGAGCAGTACTTC
CASSSGQSIEQYF
>-|TRBJ2-2|-|TRBV6-2/TRBV6-3
TGTGCCAGTAGTTACGTTCGGGGACCGACCGGGGAGCTGTTTTTT
CASSYVRGPTGELFF
>-|TRBJ1-6|-|TRBV6-5
TGTGCCAGCAGTTTAATCCCGGGACGGGGTTCACCCCTCCACTTT
CASSLIPGRGSPLHF
>TRBD1|TRBJ2-7|few|TRBV3-1
TGTGCCAGCAGCCTAAACCCTCCGGGACAGGGTTCCTACGAGCAGTACTTC
CASSLNPPGQGSYEQYF
>-|TRBJ1-1|few|TRBV7-2
TGTGCCAGCCGAGATGTTTCGCATGGCACTGAAGCTTTCTTT
CASRDVSHGTEAFF
>-|TRBJ1-5|-|TRBV20-1
TGCAGTGCTAGCCCCCCGGGGGGGAGCAATCAGCCCCAGCATTTT
CSASPPGGSNQPQHF
>-|TRBJ2-7|many|TRBV11-2
TGTGCCAGCAGCTTAGATCTGGGCAGCTCCTACGAGCAGTACTTC
CASSLDLGSSYEQYF
>TRBD1|TRBJ1-2|once|TRBV18
TGTGCCAGCTCAGAGGACAGGGCTGGCTACACCTTC
CASSEDRAGYTF
>-|TRBJ2-3|few|TRBV6-4
TGTGCCAGCAGTGAACGGCCTAGCACAGATACGCAGTATTTT
CASSERPSTDTQYF
>TRBD2|TRBJ2-7|few|TRBV3-1
TGTGCCAGCAGCCGAGGGGACGAGGCGGGGGTGAACGAGCAGTACTTC
CASSRGDEAGVNEQYF
>TRBD1|TRBJ2-7|-|TRBV27
TGTGCCAGCAGTCCGACCAGGGGGAGTGGGGTCAATGAGCAGTACTTC
CASSPTRGSGVNEQYF
>-|TRBJ1-1|-|TRBV5-4
TGTGCCAGCAGCTTGATGGCGGCCACTGAAGCTTTCTTT
CASSLMAATEAFF
>TRBD2|TRBJ2-1|-|TRBV20-1
TGCAGTGCCACCCGGCTAGCGGGAGGGGGTCGGTTGTACAATGAGCAGTTCTTC
CSATRLAGGGRLYNEQFF
>-|TRBJ1-2|-|TRBV20-1
TGCAGTGCTAGAGACCCGGGGCCTTCGGGGGGCTACACCTTC
CSARDPGPSGGYTF
>-|TRBJ2-1|few|TRBV5-1
TGCGCCAGCAGCTTGGAGGGGGACAAAAAGAACAATGAGCAGTTCTTC
CASSLEGDKKNNEQFF
>-|TRBJ1-2|-|TRBV6-6
TGTGCCAGCAGTGGGGGGACAATTTGGTGGGATGGCTACACCTTC
CASSGGTIWWDGYTF
>-|TRBJ1-2|-|TRBV27
TGTGCCAGCAGTGGGGCAGGGTGGGTCTACACCTTC
CASSGAGWVYTF
>-|TRBJ1-5|-|TRBV4-1
TGCGCCAGCAGCCGGACAGAGGCTGATCAGCCCCAGCATTTT
CASSRTEADQPQHF
>-|TRBJ2-1|many|TRBV7-2
TGTGCCAGCAGCGTATTTCATGAGCAGTTCTTC
CASSVFHEQFF
>-|TRBJ2-7|-|TRBV4-1
TGCGCCAGCAGCCAAGGAGGGGTAATGTACGAGCAGTACTTC
CASSQGGVMYEQYF
>-|TRBJ2-2|-|TRBV18
TGTGCCAGCTCACCACCGATTAGGGGTTCGAACACCGGGGAGCTGTTTTTT
CASSPPIRGSNTGELFF
>-|TRBJ2-3|-|TRBV7-9
TGTGCCAGCAGCTTTCAGAGCACAGATACGCAGTATTTT
CASSFQSTDTQYF
>-|TRBJ1-4|-|TRBV14
TGTGCCAGCAGCCAAACGGCGGACGGGAATGAAAAACTGTTTTTT
CASSQTADGNEKLFF
>TRBD1|TRBJ2-1|-|TRBV7-9
TGTGCCAGCAGCTTAATTGGACAGGGGCCCTACACTGAGCAGTTCTTC
CASSLIGQGPYTEQFF
>-|TRBJ2-1|few|TRBV5-3
TGTGCCAGAAGCTTGATGCGGTTGAGCTCCTACAATGAGCAGTTCTTC
CARSLMRLSSYNEQFF